This T cell receptor beta chain derives from a study of T cells expressing NK-cell markers. CDR1 and CDR2 from the germline V gene are SGHVS and FNYEAQ. The CDR3 sequence is 17 residues long. Following a re-call of the 5' RACE reads, TCRdb has one entry per CDR3 protein and lacks DNA. The sample has around 110,000 distinct CDR3 sequences. The specimen was blood T cells: a sorted CD56 or NKG2C T cell subset, CD4+ or CD8+ T cells, or bulk PBMC T cells (not recorded which). The V gene is TRBV7-6, the J gene TRBJ2-2; TCRdb selects TRBD1, and the lack of DNA leaves this call unchecked. This sequence was found in a woman between 18 and 69 years old in good health. This chain's CDR3 is CASSLNHGPGPTGELFF.